There are a few counts of the clone carrying this T cell receptor beta chain. What it recognizes is unknown. V lost 5 bases to trimming and J lost 5 bases; unmatched junction nucleotides: 13. The CDR3 loop spans 16 amino acids. Germline CDR1 SGHRS, CDR2 YFSETQ. RNA transcripts were the template for amplifying TCR beta CDR3 regions. With the HTBI primer set, the TCR CDR3 went through a first round of RT-PCR. TCRdb ran MiXCR on the multiplex PCR reads and lists one entry per CDR3 protein. The data show 380,000 or so distinct CDR3 sequences, less than 15% seen once. The sample comes from a study of T cells in Graves' hyperthyroidism and ophthalmopathy. Study-level findings and limits: Ophthalmopathy could be told apart from stable hyperthyroidism with a 13 V-J model.

Sequenced sample: blood. The sequence derives from a man in his thirties or forties with Graves' hyperthyroidism that later progressed to Graves' ophthalmopathy. The chain has TRBV5-1 and TRBJ1-1; 9 positions agree with TRBD1. CDR3 bases: TGCGCCAGCAGGGAGGGACAGGGAGTTCTGAGGACTGAAGCTTTCTTT. As protein: CASREGQGVLRTEAFF.